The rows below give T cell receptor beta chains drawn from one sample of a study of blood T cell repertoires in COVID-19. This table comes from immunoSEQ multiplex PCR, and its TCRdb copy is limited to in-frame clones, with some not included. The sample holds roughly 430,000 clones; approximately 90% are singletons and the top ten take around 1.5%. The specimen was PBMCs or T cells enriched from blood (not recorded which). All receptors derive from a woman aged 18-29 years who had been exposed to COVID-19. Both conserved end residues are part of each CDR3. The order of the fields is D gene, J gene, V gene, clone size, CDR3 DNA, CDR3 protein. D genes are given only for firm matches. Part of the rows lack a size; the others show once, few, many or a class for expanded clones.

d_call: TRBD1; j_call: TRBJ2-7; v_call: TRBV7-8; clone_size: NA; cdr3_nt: TGTGCCAGCAGCTTAGACGGCTCCCGTCTCGGGACAGGCGACAACTACGAGCAGTACTTC; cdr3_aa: CASSLDGSRLGTGDNYEQYF
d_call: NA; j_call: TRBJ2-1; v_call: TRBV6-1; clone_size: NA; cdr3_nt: TGTGCCAGCAGTGAACTACGCGGGGAGCAGTTCTTC; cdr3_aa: CASSELRGEQFF
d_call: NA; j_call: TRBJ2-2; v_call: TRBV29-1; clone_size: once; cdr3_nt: TGCAGCGTTGAAGCCCGGGGGGGCAACAGGGGATTCACCGGGGAGCTGTTTTTT; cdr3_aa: CSVEARGGNRGFTGELFF
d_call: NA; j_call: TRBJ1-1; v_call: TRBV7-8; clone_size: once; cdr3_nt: TGTGCCAGCAGCTTGGAGGCAGGAGGCACTGAAGCTTTCTTT; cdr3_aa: CASSLEAGGTEAFF
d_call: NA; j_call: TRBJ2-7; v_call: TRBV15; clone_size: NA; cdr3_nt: TGTGCCACCAGCAGGGGTACGGGACAAGGGGGAGAGCAGTACTTC; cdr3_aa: CATSRGTGQGGEQYF
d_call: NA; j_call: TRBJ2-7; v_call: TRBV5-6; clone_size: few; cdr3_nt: TGTGCCAGCAGCCTTCGAGACTCCTACGAGCAGTACTTC; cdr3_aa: CASSLRDSYEQYF
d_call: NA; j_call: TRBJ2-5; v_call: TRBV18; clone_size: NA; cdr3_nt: TGTGCCAGCTCAGCGCAAGAGACCCAGTACTTC; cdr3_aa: CASSAQETQYF
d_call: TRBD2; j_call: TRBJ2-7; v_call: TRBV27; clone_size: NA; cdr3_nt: TGTGCCAGCAGTTTGAGTAGCGGGAGCCCGCAGGAGCAGTACTTC; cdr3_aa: CASSLSSGSPQEQYF
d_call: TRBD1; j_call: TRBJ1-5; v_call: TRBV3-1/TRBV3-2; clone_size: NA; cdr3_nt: TGTGCCAGCAGCCCTGGGACAGTGAATCAGCCCCAGCATTTT; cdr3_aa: CASSPGTVNQPQHF
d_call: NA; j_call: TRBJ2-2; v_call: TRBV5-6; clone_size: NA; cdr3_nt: TGTGCCAGCAGCTCTCTGGTAGCGATAAACACCGGGGAGCTGTTTTTT; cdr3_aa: CASSSLVAINTGELFF
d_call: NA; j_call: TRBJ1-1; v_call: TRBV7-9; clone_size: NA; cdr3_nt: TGTGCCAGCAGCCGACAGCGAACGAACACTGAAGCTTTCTTT; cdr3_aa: CASSRQRTNTEAFF
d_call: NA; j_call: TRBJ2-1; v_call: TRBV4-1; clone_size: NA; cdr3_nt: TGCGCCAGCAGCCCACAGGGATACAATGAGCAGTTCTTC; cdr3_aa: CASSPQGYNEQFF
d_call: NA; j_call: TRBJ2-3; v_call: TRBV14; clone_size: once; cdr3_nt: TGTGCCAGCAGCCAAAACAGGGGCACAGATACGCAGTATTTT; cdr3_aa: CASSQNRGTDTQYF
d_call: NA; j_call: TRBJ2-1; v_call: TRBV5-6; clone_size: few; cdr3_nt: TGTGCCAGCCGGGTAAGCTCCTACAATGAGCAGTTCTTC; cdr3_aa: CASRVSSYNEQFF
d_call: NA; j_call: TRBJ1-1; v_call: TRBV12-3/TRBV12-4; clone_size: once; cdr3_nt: TGTGCCAGCAGGATACAGGGGAACACTGAAGCTTTCTTT; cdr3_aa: CASRIQGNTEAFF
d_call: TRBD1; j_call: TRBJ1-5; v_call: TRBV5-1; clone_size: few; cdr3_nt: TGCGCCAGCAGCCTAATGGGACAGAGCAATCAGCCCCAGCATTTT; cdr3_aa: CASSLMGQSNQPQHF
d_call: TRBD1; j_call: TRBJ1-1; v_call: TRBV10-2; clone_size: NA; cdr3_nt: TGCGCCAGCAACCCGGGACAGGGGGCCGCTGAAGCTTTCTTT; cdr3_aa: CASNPGQGAAEAFF
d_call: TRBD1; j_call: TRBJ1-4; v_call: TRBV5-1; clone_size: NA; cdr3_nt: TGCGCCAGCAGCTTGAATCAGGGGGCTGAAAAACTGTTTTTT; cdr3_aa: CASSLNQGAEKLFF
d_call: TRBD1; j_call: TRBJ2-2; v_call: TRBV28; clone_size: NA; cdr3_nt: TGTGCCAGCAGTTTTGGGACAGTCCTAACCGGGGAGCTGTTTTTT; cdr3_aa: CASSFGTVLTGELFF
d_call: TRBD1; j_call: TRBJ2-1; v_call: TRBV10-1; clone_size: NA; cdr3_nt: TGCGCCAGCAGTGAGTACCACCCAGGGGGTGAGCAGTTCTTC; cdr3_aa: CASSEYHPGGEQFF
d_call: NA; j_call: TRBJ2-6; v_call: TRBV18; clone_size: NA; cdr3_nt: TGTGCCAGCTCACCCGGGCCAGGGGCAGGGGCCAACGTCCTGACTTTC; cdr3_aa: CASSPGPGAGANVLTF
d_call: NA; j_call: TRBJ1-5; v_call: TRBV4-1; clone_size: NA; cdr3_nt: TGCGCCAGCAGCCAAGGGCGGAATAGCAATCAGCCCCAGCATTTT; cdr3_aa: CASSQGRNSNQPQHF
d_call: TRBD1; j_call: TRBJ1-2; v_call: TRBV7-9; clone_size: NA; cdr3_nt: TGTGCCAGCAGCTGGGGACAGACCTATGGCTACACCTTC; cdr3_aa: CASSWGQTYGYTF
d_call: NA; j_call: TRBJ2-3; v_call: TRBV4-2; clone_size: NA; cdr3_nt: TGTGCCAGCAGCCAACTCGGGACTCCTGCGGATACGCAGTATTTT; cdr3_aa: CASSQLGTPADTQYF
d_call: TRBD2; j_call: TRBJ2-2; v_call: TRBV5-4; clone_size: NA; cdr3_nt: TGTGCCACCGAGGGGGGGACTAGCGGGAGTAAGGTCACCGGGGAGCTGTTTTTT; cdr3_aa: CATEGGTSGSKVTGELFF
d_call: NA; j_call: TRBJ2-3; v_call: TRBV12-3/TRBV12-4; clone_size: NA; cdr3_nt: TGTGCCAGCAGCCTCGGGGGTACGCAGTATTTT; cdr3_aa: CASSLGGTQYF
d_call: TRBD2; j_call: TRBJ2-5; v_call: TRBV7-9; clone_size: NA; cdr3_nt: TGTGCCAGCAGCGGAGTAGCGGGGGAGCAAGAGACCCAGTACTTC; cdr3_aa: CASSGVAGEQETQYF
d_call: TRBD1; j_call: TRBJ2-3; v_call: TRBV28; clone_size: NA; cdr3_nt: TGTGCCAGCAGTCAAACAGGGGCAGATACGCAGTATTTT; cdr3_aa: CASSQTGADTQYF
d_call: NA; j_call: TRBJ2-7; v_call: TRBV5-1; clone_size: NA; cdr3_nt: TGCGCCAGCAGCTTGGGGATGAGCGGGTTCACCTACGAGCAGTACTTC; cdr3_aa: CASSLGMSGFTYEQYF
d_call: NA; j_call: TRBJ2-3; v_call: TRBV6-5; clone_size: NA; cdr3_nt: TGTGCCAGCAGTTACACGTCAGGGGCGTTAGATACGCAGTATTTT; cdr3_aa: CASSYTSGALDTQYF
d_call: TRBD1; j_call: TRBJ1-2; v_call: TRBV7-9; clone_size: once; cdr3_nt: TGTGCCAGCAGCGTCCCGGGACAGAGAATATATGGCTACACCTTC; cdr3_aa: CASSVPGQRIYGYTF
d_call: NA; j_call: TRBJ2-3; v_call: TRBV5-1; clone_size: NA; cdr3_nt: TGCGCCAGCAGCACCCTTGACATCACAGATACGCAGTATTTT; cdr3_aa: CASSTLDITDTQYF
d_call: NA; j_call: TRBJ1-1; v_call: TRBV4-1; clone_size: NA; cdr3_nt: TGCGCCAGCAGCCAAGATGCCAGGGGCTCTGAAGCTTTCTTT; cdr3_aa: CASSQDARGSEAFF
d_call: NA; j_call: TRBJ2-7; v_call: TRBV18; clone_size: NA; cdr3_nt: TGTGCCAGCTCACCATCGAGACAGATCTCCTACGAGCAGTACTTC; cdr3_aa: CASSPSRQISYEQYF
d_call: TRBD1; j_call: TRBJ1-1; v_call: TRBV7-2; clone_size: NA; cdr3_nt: TGTGCCAGCAGCCCAGGACAGGGGGCCACTGAAGCTTTCTTT; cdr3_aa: CASSPGQGATEAFF